This T cell receptor (beta chain) was profiled in a study of cytomegalovirus exposure and HLA in healthy donors (dated by TCRdb to about 2017). Regarding the research as a whole: An earlier analysis of around 600 of the donors reported 250 to 350 Gb of sequence data and 117 million unique TCR beta sequences from about 179 million T cells. Roughly 300 gigabases of sequencing data and 70 million to 95 million unique TCR sequences made up an early release that covered several hundred HLA-typed donors. Among the roughly 400 genotyped donors, 81% belonged to the genetic ancestry cluster associated with self-reported Caucasian donors. The study aimed to test whether cataloging public T cell receptors could reveal signatures of past pathogen exposure. The study profiled the T cell repertoires of hundreds of subjects by immunosequencing and related them to cytomegalovirus serostatus. A separate validation cohort of about 110 different subjects was used in addition to the approximately 700-subject first cohort. To predict cytomegalovirus infection status, the study brought together high-throughput TCR immunosequencing, statistical association of individual TCRs with disease status, and machine learning. To study patterns of TCR occurrence, a later analysis re-analyzed previously published TCR beta repertoires from hundreds of donors and added high-resolution HLA genotyping. In the later analysis, no new phenotypic data were used to find candidate immune exposures; instead, reliance was placed on TCR beta sequences and their occurrence across donors. In an earlier analysis of 587 of the donors, high-throughput TCR beta sequencing was used to judge whether each TCR beta V gene segment behaved as functional or pseudogenic. Donor age, sex, ethnicity and CMV serostatus were collected together with the repertoire data. A later genetic analysis took genome-wide SNP genotypes for about three fifths of the 666 donors and used that subset as a discovery cohort. Every discovery cohort repertoire had been produced on one sequencing platform. HLA typing covered class I and class II loci at four-digit resolution. The number of donors typed differed by locus, with about 620-630 for A, B, C, DRB1 and DQB1, 522 for DQA1, approximately 580 for DPA1, and over 400 for DPB1. Because of strong linkage in the cohort, roughly five DR-DQ haplotypes were treated as single units for association and clustering. Among roughly 370 genotyped donors of the cohort, an average of about 240,000 unique TCR beta nucleotide sequences were sequenced per donor, around 20% of them non-productive.

In total, fewer than 750 healthy bone marrow donors made up the cohort. At the time of sampling, all cohort members were nominally healthy, though unrecorded immune exposures were likely present. The donor tested CMV seronegative and was one of the 352 seronegative cohort members. A peripheral blood sample was collected from each donor, and TCR beta sequencing was performed on peripheral blood mononuclear cells. The Qiagen DNeasy Blood Extraction Kit was used to extract genomic DNA from the blood cell samples. Details on this clone: No cognate antigen has been identified for it. Base qualities are not at hand, and no much larger clone is one base apart.

Reading the germline V gene (reference sequence) gives CDR1 SGHKS and CDR2 YYEKEE. V lost 0 bases and J lost 2 bases; the stretch between them is 12 bases long. The CDR3 spans 15 residues, from the cysteine through the phenylalanine. The retained sequence is limited to the CDR3, 45 bases, with the frame set at the first base. Preparation of the library involved the immunoSEQ multiplex PCR assay. For the multiplex PCR, a mixture combining 60 forward primers for TCR Vbeta segments and 13 reverse primers for TCR Jbeta segments was used. The CDR3 region of rearranged TCR beta genes was amplified from genomic DNA by a multiplex PCR assay. On the Illumina HiSeq System, the amplified TCR beta libraries were sequenced as 87-base-pair reads. In the source study's methods: A later analysis tallied roughly 78 million unique TCR beta chains across the 666 repertoires, and some 10 million of those chains were shared by two or more donors. To remove PCR and sequencing errors, raw reads were error-corrected and collapsed into unique sequences using a nearest-neighbor algorithm that merged closely related sequences. To assign V, D and J gene segments, CDR3 sequences were aligned to IMGT reference sequences. For a sequence to be retained, a match of at least six nucleotides was required to both a V gene segment and a J gene segment. A rearrangement counted as productive if the CDR3 had no stop codons and remained in frame with V and J, and every other rearrangement counted as non-productive. CDR3 was defined by IMGT convention, running from the second conserved V-encoded cysteine to the conserved J-encoded phenylalanine. The earlier analysis of some 600 of the donors excluded sequences that lacked an unambiguous match to a single V gene segment. In an earlier analysis of 587 of the donors, V segments were called functional above 56.7% productive rearrangements and were called segregating when the between-donor standard deviation exceeded 5%. To diagnose cytomegalovirus status from the catalog of TCR beta chain sequences, a statistical classification framework was built. V and J gene assignment, in a later analysis, came from comparing TCR nucleotide sequences with IMGT/GENE-DB human TR gene sequences. Using the TCRdist pipeline, a later analysis assigned CDR3 sequences along with most-parsimonious VDJ recombination scenarios. In a later analysis, each TCR beta chain was defined by its CDR3 amino acid sequence together with its V-gene family, and reads lacking a unique V-gene family were excluded. To address suspected cross-contamination and a sequencing artifact, a later analysis removed around 600 highly shared, low-generation-probability nucleotide sequences. In a later analysis, a clonal expansion index was calculated for each public chain from normalized within-repertoire ranks of inferred template counts. In a later analysis, generation probabilities were computed with a VDJ recombination model fitted to out-of-frame rearrangements, and the resulting probabilities were checked against IGoR. In a later analysis, hypergeometric tests were used to score TCR-TCR, TCR-HLA and TCR-CMV co-occurrence, with a repertoire-size bias correction applied to TCR pairs. In a later analysis, false discovery rates were estimated by permuting HLA or CMV assignments 20 times. A later analysis grouped co-occurring TCRs with DBSCAN, adding TCRdist sequence similarity when clustering within HLA-allele-positive subsets. Co-occurrence clustering excluded repertoires with fewer than 30,000 or more than 120,000 public chains, plus five with anomalous nucleotide sharing. TCRdb stores this immuneACCESS table with in-frame sequences only. Part of the clones is absent; in the studies checked, under half of the shortfall reflects unresolved V genes, and no reason is known for the rest. Clone size and the V and J calls come from that table; the DNA yielded D and trimming. This sample is represented by some 98,000 clones; more than 60% of them were singletons. The ten biggest clones cover 2% to 2.5% of the sample.

General findings and caveats noted by the study authors: A further reported finding was that TCR beta sequences accurately predicted the HLA-A and HLA-B alleles for most subjects in the first cohort. In both the original and validation cohorts, the classifier was reported to diagnose cytomegalovirus status with high specificity and sensitivity. Broadly in line with IMGT annotations, most TCR beta V segments showed up in productive rearrangements about 87% or about 30% of the time in an earlier analysis of 450 to 750 of the donors. According to the authors, the approach could potentially be generalized to other disease states and immunological phenotypes. A later analysis found that most CMV-associated TCR beta chains appeared HLA-restricted, with HLA associations seemingly driven largely by CMV exposure. In this cohort, only TCR beta chains were sequenced, and detectable features were limited by the absence of alpha or paired-chain data. Specific HLA alleles were associated with 16,951 TCR beta sequences at a false discovery rate of 0.05 in a later analysis. For the cohort, immune exposure information was limited to CMV serostatus. Three of the identified cytomegalovirus-associated TCR beta chains were confirmed in vitro to be specific for cytomegalovirus antigens. In a later analysis, several top co-occurrence clusters were reported to appear linked to parvovirus B19, influenza, CMV and Epstein-Barr virus. Over 15 rarely observed V segments, including chromosome 9 orphons, were excluded from the earlier analysis of several hundred of the donors because counts were too low. Some IMGT-functional V segments, including TRBV6-2 and TRBV6-3, could not be distinguished by the 87-base-pair reads and were therefore excluded. When HLA alleles, especially DR and DQ, strongly co-occurred, attributing TCR associations to individual alleles was difficult. Most TCR sequences were observed very rarely across donors, whereas some public TCRs were present in many individuals. Linkage disequilibrium might explain the correlated functional status among segregating V segments, but an unknown experimental factor could not be ruled out. Because some donors lacked HLA typing at each locus, the association tests relied only on the typed subset. A cluster of highly shared sequence variants was judged likely to represent a technical artifact of the sequencing pipeline. An association between a missense DCLRE1C variant and V-gene and J-gene trimming of TCR beta chains was found in a later genetic analysis and replicated in an independent cohort. In a later genetic analysis, fewer N-insertions in productive TCRs were reported among donors in an Asian-associated ancestry cluster than the roughly 700-donor mean. Presence/absence analyses assumed roughly uniform sequencing depth across donors, an assumption that may not hold. A total of roughly 160 TCR beta chains were listed by the study as associated with cytomegalovirus. A later analysis found that HLA-associated TCR beta chains were more clonally expanded and had lower generation probabilities than equally common non-associated chains. According to a later analysis, TCR association rates differed among HLA loci, with DRB1 alleles showing the most associated TCRs and HLA-C alleles showing the fewest.

The TCR originated in a man aged 50-59 years in good health and CMV-seronegative. The chain employs TRBV5-5 and TRBJ2-7, and possibly TRBD1, on 5 matching bases. The sequenced material came from PBMCs. The CDR3 sequence is CASSLGLKGTYEQYF. The nucleotide sequence reads TGTGCCAGCAGCTTGGGCCTTAAGGGGACCTACGAGCAGTACTTC.